This T cell receptor (beta chain) appears in the sequencing data of a study of CD8 T cells in Susac syndrome (dated by TCRdb to between 2017 and 2020). In the study overall: Repertoire sequencing was used to test whether CD8+ T cell activation and differentiation in Susac syndrome was antigen driven. Paper-wide results and their limitations: The TCR sequencing and HLA analysis was acknowledged to have included a relatively small number of individuals.

Peripheral blood CD8+ and CD4+ T cells from healthy donors, Susac syndrome patients and multiple sclerosis patients were profiled by high-throughput TCR beta sequencing. The healthy donors served as controls matched for age and sex. CD8+ TEMRA cells were enriched by FACS, while bulk CD8+ and CD4+ T cells were purified by magnetic negative isolation. Blood was drawn into EDTA tubes, processed within 24 hours, and PBMCs were isolated by density gradient centrifugation. PBMCs destined for TCR sequencing were cryopreserved in liquid nitrogen and later thawed in a 37 °C water bath. The sorted or isolated CD4+, CD8+ and CD8+ TEMRA cells had a purity of 90% or higher. Turning to this clonotype: No antigen is known for it. Base qualities are not at hand, and no much larger clone is one base apart.

RNA was extracted using the RNeasy kit, and roughly 0.5 to 1 ug of the RNA was reverse transcribed with random hexamers. The immunoSEQ multiplex PCR assay, which covers 54 Vbeta and 13 Jbeta segments, was used to amplify TCR beta CDR3 regions. PCR amplification bias was corrected by using a synthetic template baseline for primer optimization and computational correction. Under the source paper's analysis protocol: Reads were annotated to V, D and J genes according to IMGT and were analyzed with immunoSEQ Analyzer, with only productive sequences retained. Clonality was computed as one minus Shannon entropy normalized by log2 of the number of productive unique sequences. For each patient and control, public and private clones were evaluated within the 100 most prevalent clones. A clone was defined as Susac-specific if it was absent from the healthy and MS cohorts, from some 1,100 published viral clones and from other ImmuneACCESS disease sequences. TCRdb reworked the public reads: Q25 trimming with fastp, MiXCR clone assembly, productive beta chains retained. Identical CDR3 protein sequences are pooled into one entry, listed with their most common genes and DNA. The V and J calls and clone size come from TCRdb's table, not from the authors' own analysis. For this sample there are 150,000 to 200,000 distinct CDR3 sequences; 90% to 95% appear just once. Of the sample, around 0.13% falls within the top ten clones.

Sequenced material: CD4+ T cells from PBMCs. This TCR derives from a human donor in good health.

This receptor has the CDR3 CASSVRYTGELFF. The DNA is TGTGCCAGCAGTGTGAGGTACACCGGGGAGCTGTTTTTT. Recombination linked TRBV6-4 to TRBJ2-2; the D gene lacks a confident call. Trimming removed 4 bases from V and 3 bases from J, leaving 6 bases between the germline ends. The CDR3 runs 13 residues from the cysteine to the phenylalanine. Only CDR3 DNA remains: 39 bases, in frame from the first base. According to the germline V gene, CDR1 reads MRHNA and CDR2 reads SNTAGT.